This T cell receptor (beta chain) originates from a study of shared clonotypes between healthy human individuals. General observations from the study: The sampled material consisted only of blood, and tissue repertoires are likely to differ. Non-shared clonotypes had lower generation probabilities than those shared by all four donors. A few donors held approximately 4.5% of naive CD4 clonotypes in common.

Only a few counts were recorded for this clone. No antigen is known for it. The assay was run at deep level. Sequencing was performed with immunoSEQ multiplex PCR; in TCRdb, only in-frame clones are kept and a portion is missing. Of 550,000 to 800,000 clones listed, approximately 74% were seen once; the top ten hold about 1.7%. Germline-derived CDR1 and CDR2 are SGHTA and FQGNSA. The CDR3 has 14 residues. V lost 5 bases, J lost 5 bases, and 16 bases lay in between. The source material was memory CD4+ T cells sorted from blood. Subset of the sample: CD45RA-negative fraction. The gene calls are TRBV7-2 and TRBJ2-7, with no clear D. This sequence originates from a woman in her 30s in good health. This CDR3 reads CASSLKGTVHEQYF. CDR3 DNA sequence: TGTGCCAGCAGCCTCAAAGGAACGGTTCACGAGCAGTACTTC.